The sequence of this T cell receptor beta chain was determined in a study of blood T cell repertoires in COVID-19. Study information: The United States, Italy and Spain supplied acute and convalescent COVID-19 samples.

In the original workflow: Reference gene primer amplification in the assay estimated nucleated cell counts. The method was immunoSEQ multiplex PCR; TCRdb's version includes in-frame clones alone and lacks a portion of them. The DNA gave D and trimming, while V, J and clone size come from that table. The sample consists of some 400,000 clones, around 86% of them appearing once. The clonotype originates from a human donor in a cohort sampled during active COVID-19. The sequenced sample was peripheral blood.

The CDR3 loop reads CASSLVRLDRPATNEKLFF. The DNA for the CDR3 is TGTGCCAGTAGTCTCGTCCGCCTAGACAGACCTGCAACTAATGAAAAACTGTTTTTT. V usage is TRBV19 and J usage is TRBJ1-4, with D possibly matching TRBD1 (5 bases). Trimming cost V 5 bases and J 0 bases, with 22 bases left between them. The CDR3 length is 19 residues. CDR1 is LNHDA and CDR2 is SQIVND in the germline V gene (reference sequence).